This TCR beta chain was identified in a study of T cell responses to AZD1222 COVID-19 vaccine. Whole-study findings and limits: Clonal diversity was possibly underestimated, and the donors were mostly white British, with more females.

Worth noting for this clone: What it recognizes is unknown. Germline and junction disagree at one end, which may indicate a read error.

This CDR3 is built from 13 residues. Germline CDR1 is SSHAT and CDR2 is FNYEAQ (reference sequence). Profiled with immunoSEQ multiplex PCR; TCRdb holds only in-frame clones, not every one. The sample lists 87,000 or so clones; 85% to 90% were seen once. This chain connects TRBV7-7 to TRBJ2-7; D may be TRBD2 (5 bases). The origin of this receptor is an adult in good health. The sample in question was peripheral blood, obtained on day 0 of AZD1222 vaccination. CDR3: CASSSPGSPEQYF. In DNA form, the CDR3 reads TGTGCTAGCAGCTCCCCGGGATCCCCCGAGCAGTACTTC. Drawing the rest from reference TRBV7-7 and TRBJ2-7, the complete variable domain is GAGVSQSPRYKVTKRGQDVTLRCDPISSHATLYWYQQALGQGPEFLTYFNYEAQPDKSGLPSDRFSAERPEGSISTLTIQRTEQRDSAMYRCASSSPGSPEQYFGPGTRLTVT.